This entry is about one T cell receptor (beta chain). The CDR3 is made up of 17 amino acids. V lost 2 bases, J lost 4 bases, and 8 bases stayed unmatched. Per germline, CDR1 MNHNS and CDR2 SASEGT. Clones were read by immunoSEQ multiplex PCR, and TCRdb kept only the in-frame ones, dropping some. Here the sample spans 120,000 to 150,000 clones, 80% to 90% being singletons. This sample is drawn from a study of blood T cell repertoires in COVID-19. Study-wide context: T cells, B-cell-depleted T cells, or PBMCs supplied cDNA or gDNA.

Sequencing was carried out using peripheral blood. The chain recombines TRBV6-1 with TRBJ2-5, with TRBD1 matching over 12 bases. The TCR sequence derives from a woman in her forties or fifties with acute or convalescent COVID-19. The CDR3 reads CASSEMEGQGAPETQYF. The CDR3 nucleotides are TGTGCCAGCAGTGAAATGGAGGGACAGGGGGCCCCAGAGACCCAGTACTTC.